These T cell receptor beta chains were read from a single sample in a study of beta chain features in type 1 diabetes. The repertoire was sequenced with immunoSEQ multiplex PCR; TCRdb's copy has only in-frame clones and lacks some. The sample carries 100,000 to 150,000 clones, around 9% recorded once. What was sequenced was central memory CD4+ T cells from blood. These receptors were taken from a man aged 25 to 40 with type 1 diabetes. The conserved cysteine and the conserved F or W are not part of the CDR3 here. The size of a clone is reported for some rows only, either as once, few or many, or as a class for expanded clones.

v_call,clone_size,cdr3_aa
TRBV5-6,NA,ASSRFRDSRRSTEAF
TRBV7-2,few,ASSSLGQGEQY
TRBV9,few,ASSVGALPQTGELF
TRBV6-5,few,ASSGGSGGNQPQH
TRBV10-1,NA,ASSGTGGQGGELF
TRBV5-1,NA,ASSLGQGAGGAF
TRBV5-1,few,ASQSQGAGYEQY
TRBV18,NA,ASHGGGNQPQH
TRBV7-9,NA,ASSYGQNTEAF
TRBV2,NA,ASSEYGSYEQY